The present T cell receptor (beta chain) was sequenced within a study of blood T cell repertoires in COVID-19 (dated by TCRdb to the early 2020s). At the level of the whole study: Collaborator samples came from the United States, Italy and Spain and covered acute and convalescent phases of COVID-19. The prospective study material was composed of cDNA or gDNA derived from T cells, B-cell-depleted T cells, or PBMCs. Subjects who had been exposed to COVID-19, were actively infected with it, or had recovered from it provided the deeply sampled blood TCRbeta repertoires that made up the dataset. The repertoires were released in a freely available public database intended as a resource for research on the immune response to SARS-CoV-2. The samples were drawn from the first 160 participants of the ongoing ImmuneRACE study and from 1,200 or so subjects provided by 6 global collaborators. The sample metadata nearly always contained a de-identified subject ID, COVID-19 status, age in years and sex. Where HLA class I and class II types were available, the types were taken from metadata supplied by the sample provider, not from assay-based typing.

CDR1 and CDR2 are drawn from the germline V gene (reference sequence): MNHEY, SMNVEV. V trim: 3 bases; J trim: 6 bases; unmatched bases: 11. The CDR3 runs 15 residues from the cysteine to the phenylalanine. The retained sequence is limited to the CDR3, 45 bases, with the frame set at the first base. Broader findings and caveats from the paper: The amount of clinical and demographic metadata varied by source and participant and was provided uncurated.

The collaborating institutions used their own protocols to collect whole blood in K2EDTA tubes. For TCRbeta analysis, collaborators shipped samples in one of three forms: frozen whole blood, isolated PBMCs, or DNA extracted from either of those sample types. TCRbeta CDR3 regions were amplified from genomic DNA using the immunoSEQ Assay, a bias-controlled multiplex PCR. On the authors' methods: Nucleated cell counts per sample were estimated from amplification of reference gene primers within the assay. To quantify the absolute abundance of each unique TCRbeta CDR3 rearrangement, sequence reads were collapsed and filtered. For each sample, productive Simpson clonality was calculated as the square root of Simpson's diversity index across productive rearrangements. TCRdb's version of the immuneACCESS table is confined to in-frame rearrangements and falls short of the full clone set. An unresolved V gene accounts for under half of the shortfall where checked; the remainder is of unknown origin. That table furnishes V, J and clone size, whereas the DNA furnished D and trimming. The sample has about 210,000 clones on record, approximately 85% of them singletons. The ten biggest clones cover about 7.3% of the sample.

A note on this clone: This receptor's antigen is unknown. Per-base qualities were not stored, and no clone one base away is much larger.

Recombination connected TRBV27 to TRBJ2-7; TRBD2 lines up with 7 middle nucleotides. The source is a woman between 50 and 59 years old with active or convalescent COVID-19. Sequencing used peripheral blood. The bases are TGTGCCAGCAGTTTGGGAGCGGGACGTTACTCCGAGCAGTACTTC. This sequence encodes CASSLGAGRYSEQYF.